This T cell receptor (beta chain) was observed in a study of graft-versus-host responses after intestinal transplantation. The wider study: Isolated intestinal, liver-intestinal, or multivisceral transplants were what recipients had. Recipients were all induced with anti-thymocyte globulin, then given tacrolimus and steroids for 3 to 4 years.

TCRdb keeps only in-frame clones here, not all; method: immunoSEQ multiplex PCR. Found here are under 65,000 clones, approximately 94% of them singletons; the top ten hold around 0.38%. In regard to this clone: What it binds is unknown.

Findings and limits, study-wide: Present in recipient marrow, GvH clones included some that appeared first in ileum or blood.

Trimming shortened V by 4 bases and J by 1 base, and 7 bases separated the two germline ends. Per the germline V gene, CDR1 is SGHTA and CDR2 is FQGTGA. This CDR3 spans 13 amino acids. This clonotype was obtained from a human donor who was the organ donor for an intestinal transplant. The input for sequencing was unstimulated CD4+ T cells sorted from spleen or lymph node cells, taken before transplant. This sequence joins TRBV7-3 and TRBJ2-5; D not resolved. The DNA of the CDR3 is TGTGCCAGCAGCTCCCGGGTCCAAGAGACCCAGTACTTC. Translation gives CASSSRVQETQYF.